This TCR beta chain was documented in a study of blood T cell repertoires in COVID-19. Study overall: PBMCs, B-cell-depleted T cells, or T cells were the source of the cDNA or gDNA that made up the material.

Living in about two dozen US areas, the participants were between roughly 18 and 89 years of age. Clinical histories supplied by participants themselves formed the basis of cohort assignment. Up to 2 weeks before entering the study, exposed participants had met a COVID-19 case. The table came from immunoSEQ multiplex PCR; TCRdb's copy has only in-frame clones and leaves some out. Among about 150,000 clones, roughly 90% were seen once, and the ten largest hold approximately 4%. A word on this clone: This may be a read error, as it is one base from a much larger clone.

The CDR3 spans 14 residues. V was pared by 6 bases and J by 1 base, with 10 bases between. Per germline, CDR1 MNHNY and CDR2 SVGAGI (reference sequence). The chain couples TRBV6-6 to TRBJ1-5; D is perhaps TRBD1 (6 bases). Sequencing used PBMCs or T cells enriched from blood (not recorded which). The TCR comes from a woman aged 40 to 50 who had been exposed to COVID-19. The CDR3 nucleotides are TGTGCCAGCAGCCCAACAGGGAGCAATCAGCCCCAGCATTTT. Amino acid sequence: CASSPTGSNQPQHF.